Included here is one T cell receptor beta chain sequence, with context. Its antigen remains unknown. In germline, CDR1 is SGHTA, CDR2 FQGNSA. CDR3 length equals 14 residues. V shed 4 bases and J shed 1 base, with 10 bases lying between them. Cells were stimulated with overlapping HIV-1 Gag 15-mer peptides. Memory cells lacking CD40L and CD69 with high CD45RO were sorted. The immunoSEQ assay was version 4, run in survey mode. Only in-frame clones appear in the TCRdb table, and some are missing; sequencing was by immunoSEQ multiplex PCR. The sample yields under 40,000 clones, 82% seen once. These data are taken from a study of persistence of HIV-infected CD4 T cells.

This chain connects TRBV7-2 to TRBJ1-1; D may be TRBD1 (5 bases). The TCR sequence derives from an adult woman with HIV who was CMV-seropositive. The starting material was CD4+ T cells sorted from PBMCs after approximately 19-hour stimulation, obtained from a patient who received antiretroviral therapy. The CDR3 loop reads CASSWGPANTEAFF. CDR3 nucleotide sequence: TGTGCCAGCAGCTGGGGACCGGCGAACACTGAAGCTTTCTTT.